A selection of T cell receptor beta chains follows, all from one sample in a study of response to subunit inactivated influenza vaccine. Using its own MiXCR run on the RT-PCR reads, TCRdb lists one record per CDR3 protein. The table has around 320,000 distinct CDR3 sequences, 20% to 25% seen once. Source: PBMCs from blood, taken less than 22 months after vaccination. The source of these receptors is a man aged 45 to 70 who received an inactivated influenza vaccine. Both conserved end residues are trimmed from each CDR3. The order of the fields is clone size, V gene, CDR3 protein. Clone size is stated in some rows and not others, as once, few, many or a class when expanded.

- TRBV20-1 SAQLAANEQF
- TRBV10-1 ASSIQGSDTQY
many TRBV5-6 ASSWREVGGEKLF
many TRBV7-2 ASSIAGGRDTQY
- TRBV20-1 SAPSGTGNEKLF
- TRBV18 ASSQEGRRTEAF
few TRBV6-5 ASSYSKGQGLTQY
- TRBV27 ASRHRGTNTEAF
- TRBV5-1 ASTMTSGRASLSNEQF
- TRBV20-1 SASRDSHSNQPQH
few TRBV2 ASSESAGADTQY
- TRBV6-1 ASSPRLGDVETQY
- TRBV12-3/TRBV12-4 ASRPGMYNEQF
- TRBV11-1 ASSPRTGELF
- TRBV20-1 SAPGLGGADTQY
few TRBV29-1 SVQWAGAKGYEQY
- TRBV20-1 SATSGFNEQF
few TRBV10-3 AIREQGKNTEAF
- TRBV29-1 SVEGLGGYEQY
few TRBV4-3 ASSQGNGVKQY
- TRBV6-2/TRBV6-3 ASSAGTGRGFRGYT
few TRBV27 ASSRVGGVHGYT
- TRBV27 ARFGVVTEAF
- TRBV10-2 ASTASSSSSYNEQF
few TRBV20-1 SARQENYGYT
- TRBV4-3 ASSQDAEWFYEQY